This is a list of T cell receptor beta chains from one sample in a study of blood T cells in healthy people across ages. TCRdb itself ran the 5' RACE reads through MiXCR, one entry per CDR3 protein. The table shows 790,000 or so distinct CDR3 sequences, with about half occurring only once. Material for sequencing was blood. The receptors come from a man older than 75 in good health. Each CDR3 is given with its conserved first and last residue. A D gene is named only where the DNA matches it firmly. For some rows the clone size is stated as once, few or many, or as a class when expanded; others skip it.

>-|13|TRBJ2-1|TRBV3-1|-
TGTGCCAGCAGCCAAGGTGCAGGGACTGAGCAGTTCTTC
CASSQGAGTEQFF
>-|15|TRBJ1-1|TRBV20-1|few
TGCAGTGCTAAAATACCCGGGACACCGAACACTGAAGCTTTCTTT
CSAKIPGTPNTEAFF
>TRBD2|14|TRBJ2-7|TRBV12-3/TRBV12-4|-
TGTGCCAGCAGCCCACCCGGACTAGCTTACGAGCAGTACTTC
CASSPPGLAYEQYF
>-|15|TRBJ2-1|TRBV4-2|many
TGTGCCAGCAGCCAAGGGGCAGGGGGGGATAATGAGCAGTTCTTC
CASSQGAGGDNEQFF
>-|15|TRBJ2-3|TRBV27|once
TGTGCCAGCAGTCCGACTCGACAGTCCACAGATACGCAGTATTTT
CASSPTRQSTDTQYF
>-|15|TRBJ2-7|TRBV7-9|-
TGTGCCAGCAGCTCGGGACCAAGTTACCACAATGAGCAGTACTTC
CASSSGPSYHNEQYF
>TRBD1|11|TRBJ2-1|TRBV2|-
TGTGCCAGCACCGACAGGGGTGAGCAGTTCTTC
CASTDRGEQFF
>-|15|TRBJ2-2|TRBV5-6|many
TGTGCCAGCAGCTTGGAAGGAGTTGGCACCGGGGAGCTGTTTTTT
CASSLEGVGTGELFF
>TRBD1|15|TRBJ2-1|TRBV20-1|-
TGCAGTGCCGCGCCTGTGGGACAGGCATACAATGAGCAGTTCTTC
CSAAPVGQAYNEQFF
>TRBD1|15|TRBJ2-6|TRBV6-6|few
TGTGCCAGCGGGACAGGTTTCTCTGGGGCCAACGTCCTGACTTTC
CASGTGFSGANVLTF
>-|14|TRBJ1-6|TRBV28|few
TGTGCCAGCAGTTTCCCCAGGGGCAATTCACCCCTCCACTTT
CASSFPRGNSPLHF
>-|14|TRBJ2-5|TRBV5-1|-
TGCGCCAGCCGCTTGGAGTGGGGGGCAGAGACCCAGTACTTC
CASRLEWGAETQYF
>-|12|TRBJ2-5|TRBV29-1|few
TGCAGCGTTGTAGAAACAGAAGAGACCCAGTACTTC
CSVVETEETQYF
>-|14|TRBJ2-7|TRBV27|-
TGTGCCAGCAGTCCCACGGGGGTCGTCTACGAGCAGTACTTC
CASSPTGVVYEQYF
>-|14|TRBJ2-1|TRBV7-2|-
TGTGCCAGCAGCCGGAAGTCACCAGGGGATGAGCAGTTCTTC
CASSRKSPGDEQFF
>-|13|TRBJ2-3|TRBV28|few
TGTGCCAGCAGTTCCCCCTCACGGGGTACGCAGTATTTT
CASSSPSRGTQYF
>TRBD1|15|TRBJ2-7|TRBV4-2|few
TGTGCCGGCAGCCAATCCGGGACAGGGGTATACGAGCAGTACTTC
CAGSQSGTGVYEQYF
>TRBD1|16|TRBJ2-3|TRBV5-1|-
TGCGCCAGCAGCTTGGTAGGGGGACAGGGGATAGATACGCAGTATTTT
CASSLVGGQGIDTQYF
>-|15|TRBJ2-5|TRBV20-1|once
TGCAGTGCTAGAGATTCAGGCGGGATCGGGGAGACCCAGTACTTC
CSARDSGGIGETQYF
>TRBD2|18|TRBJ2-3|TRBV7-8|-
TGTGCCAGCAGCTTCCGGATAGGACTAGCGGGCAGCACAGATACGCAGTATTTT
CASSFRIGLAGSTDTQYF
>-|16|TRBJ2-1|TRBV9|-
TGTGCTAGCAGCGCGGGGTTGAGGACAGGAGGCAGTGAGCAGTTCTTC
CASSAGLRTGGSEQFF
>TRBD1|17|TRBJ2-1|TRBV10-3|few
TGTGCCATCAGTGGGACAGGGGCAACCAACTCCTACAATGAGCAGTTCTTC
CAISGTGATNSYNEQFF
>TRBD1|14|TRBJ1-1|TRBV7-2|-
TGTGCCAGCAGCTCGGGACAGGGCGACACTGAAGCTTTCTTT
CASSSGQGDTEAFF
>-|14|TRBJ2-7|TRBV20-1|-
TGCAGTGCTAGAGTCGATACTGGGCGGTACGAGCAGTACTTC
CSARVDTGRYEQYF
>-|15|TRBJ2-7|TRBV20-1|-
TGCAGTGCTGAGCCCGCTAGCGCGAGCTCCTACGAGCAGTACTTC
CSAEPASASSYEQYF
>TRBD1|19|TRBJ1-5|TRBV27|-
TGTGCCAGCACGGCCCTAGGAGGGGGCGGAGAGGGAAGCAATCAGCCCCAGCATTTT
CASTALGGGGEGSNQPQHF
>-|12|TRBJ2-3|TRBV12-3/TRBV12-4|many
TGTGCCAGCAGTTTAAAGGGTAATACGCAGTATTTT
CASSLKGNTQYF
>TRBD1|15|TRBJ2-1|TRBV20-1|few
TGCAGTGCTAGAGATCAGGGGGCTGGGTACAATGAGCAGTTCTTC
CSARDQGAGYNEQFF
>TRBD1|13|TRBJ1-2|TRBV28|-
TGTGCCAGCAGTGTGAACAGGGGCTATGGCTACACCTTC
CASSVNRGYGYTF
>-|15|TRBJ2-5|TRBV7-8|few
TGTGCCAGCAGCTTATGGGGGAGTAAACAAGAGACCCAGTACTTC
CASSLWGSKQETQYF
>TRBD2|15|TRBJ2-5|TRBV30|once
TGTGCCTGGAGCCACGGGACTAGCGGTCAAGAGACCCAGTACTTC
CAWSHGTSGQETQYF
>TRBD2|16|TRBJ2-2|TRBV7-2|-
TGTGCCAGCAGCTTAAGACTAGCGGGAGCTGCCGGGGAGCTGTTTTTT
CASSLRLAGAAGELFF
>TRBD1|15|TRBJ2-5|TRBV20-1|many
TGCAGTGCGTCTACAGGGGGCGCGAACCAAGAGACCCAGTACTTC
CSASTGGANQETQYF